The 7 T cell receptor beta chains presented below share a single source sample, sequenced in a study of CD4 T cells in relation to SARS-CoV-2 and coronaviruses. For these TCRs, the target antigens are not known. CD4+ T cells from unexposed donors were obtained before the COVID-19 pandemic (2011-2018). Isolation of CD4+ T cells took place after less than 11 days in culture. Repertoires were generated with immunoSEQ multiplex PCR, while TCRdb's copy carries only in-frame clones and drops some. The sample has nearly 25,000 clones, more than 60% seen once; the top ten hold 18%. The sequencing input was CD4+ T cells from PBMCs, cultured in vitro. The receptors originated from a human donor in good health.

The chain is built from TRBV19 and TRBJ1-3, with unresolved D. Germline CDR1 is LNHDA and CDR2 is SQIVND (reference sequence). Trimming left V 0 bases short and J 0 bases short, with 9 bases between. The length of the CDR3 is 16 residues. DNA for the CDR3: TGTGCCAGTAGTATAGATTACAGCAGCTCTGGAAACACCATATATTTT. Amino acids: CASSIDYSSSGNTIYF.

This clone occurred a few times. The rearrangement uses TRBV3-1 (or the pseudogene TRBV3-2) and TRBJ1-1, with a tentative D call TRBD1 (6 bases). Deletions cut 5 bases from V and 4 bases from J, with 20 bases between. This CDR3 has 16 amino acids. Germline lookup yields CDR1 LGHDT and CDR2 YNNKEL (reference sequence). The DNA for the CDR3 is TGTGCCAGCAGCACCCAACACTCGGGGGCTAGCACTGAAGCTTTCTTT. Its translation is CASSTQHSGASTEAFF.

The sample holds a few counts of this clone. The chain is built from TRBV14 and TRBJ1-2; the D gene is possibly TRBD1 (6 bases). Deletions cut 6 bases from V and 4 bases from J, with 21 bases between. CDR1 and CDR2 (germline): SGHDN, FVKESK. This CDR3 is built from 16 residues. The CDR3 DNA reads as TGTGCCAGCAGACCAAGATCTACAGGGTCGTTCTATGGCTACACCTTC. This translates into CASRPRSTGSFYGYTF.

This rearrangement joins TRBV3-1 (or the pseudogene TRBV3-2) to TRBJ2-4, with D tentatively TRBD1 or TRBD2 (6 bases each). CDR1 and CDR2 (germline): LGHDT, YNNKEL (reference sequence). The CDR3 consists of 18 residues. The germline V and J ends were trimmed by 1 base and 1 base, with 17 bases remaining between them. Written as DNA, the CDR3 is TGTGCCAGCAGCCAAGGCCTACAGGGAGGATTGGCCAAAAACATTCAGTACTTC. Its protein product is CASSQGLQGGLAKNIQYF.

V gene TRBV6-5 combines with J gene TRBJ2-2; the D is unclear. Trimming removed 8 bases at V and 4 bases at J, with 11 bases between. There are 13 residues in the CDR3. Germline CDR1 reads MNHEY; CDR2 reads SVGAGI. The CDR3 coding sequence is TGTGCCAGCTGCCTGACCCTCACCGGGGAGCTGTTTTTT. This sequence encodes CASCLTLTGELFF.

The rearrangement links TRBV6-5 to TRBJ2-7, with 9 nucleotides matching TRBD2. V was pared by 8 bases and J by 5 bases, with 13 bases of the junction left unmatched. Germline V gives CDR1 MNHEY, CDR2 SVGAGI. CDR3 length: 15 amino acids. CDR3 sequence reads: CASAHGLAGYDEQYF. The CDR3 nucleotides read TGTGCCAGCGCTCATGGGCTAGCGGGATACGACGAGCAGTACTTC.

This clone was recorded a few times. This sequence joins TRBV7-8 and TRBJ2-6, with 10 bases that match TRBD2. Looked up from germline, CDR1 is SGHVS and CDR2 is FQNEAQ. The ends lost 1 base at V and 2 bases at J; junction bases unmatched: 5. This CDR3 has 18 amino acids. Here the CDR3 reads CASSLEGSGRAGANVLTF. CDR3 DNA sequence: TGTGCCAGCAGCTTAGAGGGGAGCGGGAGGGCTGGGGCCAACGTCCTGACTTTC. Supplemented by reference TRBV7-8 and TRBJ2-6, the full variable domain reads GAGVSQSPRYKVAKRGQDVALRCDPISGHVSLFWYQQALGQGPEFLTYFQNEAQLDKSGLPSDRFFAERPEGSVSTLKIQRTQQEDSAVYLCASSLEGSGRAGANVLTFGAGSRLTVL.